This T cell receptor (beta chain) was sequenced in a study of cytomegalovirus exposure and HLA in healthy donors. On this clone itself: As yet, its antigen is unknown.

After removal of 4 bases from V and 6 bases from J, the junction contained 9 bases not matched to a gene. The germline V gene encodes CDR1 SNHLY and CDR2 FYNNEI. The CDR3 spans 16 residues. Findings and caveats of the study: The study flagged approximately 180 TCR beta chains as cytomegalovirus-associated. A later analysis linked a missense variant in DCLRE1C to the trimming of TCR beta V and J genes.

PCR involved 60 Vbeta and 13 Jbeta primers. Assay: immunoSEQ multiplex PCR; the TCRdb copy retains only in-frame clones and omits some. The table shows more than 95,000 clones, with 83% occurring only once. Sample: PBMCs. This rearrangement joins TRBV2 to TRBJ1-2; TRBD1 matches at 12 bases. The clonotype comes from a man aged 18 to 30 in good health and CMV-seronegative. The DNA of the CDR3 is TGTGCCAGCAGTGCTAACTCGGGACAGGGGGCGCATGGCTACACCTTC. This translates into CASSANSGQGAHGYTF.